These 21 T cell receptor beta chains originate from one sample sequenced in a study of post-analysis software for immune sequencing data. Unique molecular identifiers were carried by the TCR beta cDNA libraries. TCRdb reanalysed the PCR reads using MiXCR and keeps one entry per CDR3 protein. The table records 750,000 to 950,000 distinct CDR3 sequences, about 50% of them present only once. Study outcomes and limitations: Roughly 5 TRBV segments occurring more often in patients than controls included TRBV5-6, TRBV5-1 and TRBV20-1.

These receptors are not linked to any known antigen. Sequencing was carried out using blood. The receptor set was obtained from a girl aged 5-17 years with multiple sclerosis.

The V call is TRBV20-1, the J call TRBJ2-1; TRBD2 matches at 7 bases. Trimming at V came to 6 bases and at J to 4 bases, leaving 12 bases not matched to a gene. CDR3 length: 15 residues. The germline V gene has CDR1 DFQATT and CDR2 SNEGSKA (reference sequence). CDR3 residues: CSAKLASSPYNEQFF. The DNA for the CDR3 is TGCAGTGCAAAACTAGCGTCCTCCCCGTACAATGAGCAGTTCTTC.

The chain links TRBV7-2 to TRBJ2-3, with D maybe TRBD1 (6 bases). CDR3 length equals 16 residues. CDR1 and CDR2 from the germline V gene are SGHTA and FQGNSA. Trimming took off 5 bases at V and 1 base at J, with 16 bases between the two ends. CDR3: CASSEQGGFRTDTQYF. The CDR3 bases are TGTGCCAGCAGCGAACAAGGGGGTTTCCGCACAGATACGCAGTATTTT.

This clonotype has just one count. The germline gene is not matched at one end of the junction; a read error may be the cause. The gene calls are TRBV10-3 and TRBJ2-2; 7 bases align to TRBD1. The V gene's germline CDR1 is ENHRY and CDR2 SYGVKD. This CDR3 is built from 13 residues. DNA of the CDR3: TGTACCATCAGGGGGATGAACACCGGGGAGCTGTTTTTT. Protein: CTIRGMNTGELFF.

The chain links TRBV20-1 to TRBJ2-7, with D perhaps matching TRBD2 (6 bases). Trimming pared 2 bases from V and 2 bases from J, leaving 16 bases between. CDR3 size: 15 residues. Per the germline V gene, CDR1 is DFQATT and CDR2 is SNEGSKA (reference sequence). CDR3 nucleotides: TGCAGTGCTAGACCCCCGGACTGGGAGGCCTACGAGCAGTACTTC. Translating it yields CSARPPDWEAYEQYF.

V and J are TRBV6-6 and TRBJ2-7, with D possibly matching TRBD2 (6 bases). The germline CDR1 and CDR2 sequences are MNHNY and SVGAGI (reference sequence). The germline V and J ends were trimmed by 4 bases and 7 bases, with 20 bases remaining between them. The CDR3 runs 15 residues. CDR3: CASSSLSQAGNEQYF. The CDR3 region has the DNA TGTGCCAGCAGTTCCCTCTCTCAAGCGGGCAATGAGCAGTACTTC.

The CDR3 protein is CASSFSTGAYEQFF. CDR3 in DNA: TGTGCCAGCAGTTTCTCCACAGGGGCCTATGAGCAGTTCTTC. The chain links TRBV12-3 or TRBV12-4 to TRBJ2-1; 7 bases agree with TRBD1. Losses at the gene ends were 3 bases for V and 8 bases for J; bases not matched to a gene: 7. CDR3 length equals 14 residues.

The J gene is TRBJ2-7, the V gene TRBV12-3 or TRBV12-4; tentatively, D is TRBD2 (5 bases). This CDR3 spans 13 amino acids. V lost 7 bases and J 2 bases, leaving 12 bases between the germline ends. CDR3 amino acids: CASTIQRTYEQYF. The CDR3 DNA is TGTGCCAGCACAATCCAGCGGACCTACGAGCAGTACTTC.

V and J are TRBV12-3 or TRBV12-4 and TRBJ2-3, with 10 nucleotides matching TRBD2. The CDR3 has 20 residues. The trim removed 7 bases at V and 1 base at J, leaving 20 bases unmatched. The CDR3 loop reads CASILWASGGLNLGTDTQYF. In DNA form, the CDR3 reads TGTGCCAGCATCCTCTGGGCTAGCGGGGGCCTTAATCTTGGCACAGATACGCAGTATTTT.

V is TRBV6-6 and J is TRBJ1-1; D perhaps matches TRBD1 (5 bases). CDR1 MNHNY and CDR2 SVGAGI come from the germline V gene (reference sequence). Trimming left V 1 base short and J 5 bases short, with 8 bases between. CDR3 length: 13 amino acids. The CDR3 region has the DNA TGTGCCAGCAGTTACTTCGGGGGAACTGAAGCTTTCTTT. Its protein product is CASSYFGGTEAFF.

The V and J genes are TRBV20-1 and TRBJ2-1, with TRBD2 identical over 11 bases. J gave up 4 bases and V 2 bases, and 10 bases lay outside the gene matches. There are 17 residues in the CDR3. CDR1 DFQATT and CDR2 SNEGSKA come from the germline V gene (reference sequence). The CDR3 DNA reads as TGCAGTGCTAGAAGCCCCCTAGCGGGAGGACTTTACAATGAGCAGTTCTTC. Protein product: CSARSPLAGGLYNEQFF.

A few counts support this clonotype. The CDR3 DNA is TGCGCCAGCAGCTTGGACTCAGGAGGGGGCGAGACCCAGTACTTC. This gives the protein CASSLDSGGGETQYF. The gene calls are TRBV5-1 and TRBJ2-5, with a tentative D call TRBD1 (7 bases). Per germline, CDR1 SGHRS and CDR2 YFSETQ. The CDR3 is 15 residues long. V was pared by 0 bases and J by 5 bases, with 14 bases between.

Of note for this clonotype: A much more abundant neighbour one base away suggests this may be a read error. V is TRBV4-1 and J is TRBJ2-7; unclear D gene. Germline CDR1 is MGHRA and CDR2 is YSYEKL. The V end lost 4 bases, the J end lost 7 bases, and 14 bases lay between the germline ends. This CDR3 is 13 amino acids long. For the CDR3, the DNA is TGCGCCAGCAGCCCTTACCTAACGTGGGAGCAGTACTTC. Translating gives CASSPYLTWEQYF.

The V gene is TRBV20-1, the J gene TRBJ2-1; 7 bases map to TRBD1. J gave up 9 bases and V 6 bases, and 5 bases lay outside the gene matches. Per germline, CDR1 DFQATT and CDR2 SNEGSKA (reference sequence). This CDR3 is built from 11 residues. CDR3 nucleotide sequence: TGCAGTGCAGACAGGGTCGGTGAGCAGTTCTTC. It translates to CSADRVGEQFF.

The CDR3 spells CAISDGGADTQYF. CDR3 bases: TGTGCCATCAGTGACGGGGGGGCAGATACGCAGTATTTT. The chain joins TRBV10-3 to TRBJ2-3; 8 nucleotides match TRBD2. The CDR3 totals 13 residues. In germline, CDR1 is ENHRY, CDR2 SYGVKD. The J segment lost 4 bases and the V segment lost 3 bases, leaving 0 bases of the junction unmatched.

The rearrangement links TRBV28 to TRBJ2-3; D gene uncertain. Trimming removed 8 bases from V and 3 bases from J, with 15 bases in between. CDR3 length: 14 residues. CDR1 is MDHEN, CDR2 SYDVKM, per germline. The chain's CDR3 is CASEWTGTTDTQYF. Written as DNA, the CDR3 is TGTGCCAGCGAGTGGACGGGTACAACAGATACGCAGTATTTT.

This clonotype was counted only a few times. The chain recombines TRBV12-3 or TRBV12-4 with TRBJ2-7; D remains ambiguous. The CDR3 extends over 15 amino acids. V was shortened by 6 bases and J by 5 bases, with 20 bases between the two germline ends. CDR3 in amino acids: CASSISRPPADEQYF. CDR3 coding DNA: TGTGCCAGCAGCATAAGCAGACCACCGGCGGACGAGCAGTACTTC.

J is TRBJ1-2 and V is TRBV12-3 or TRBV12-4; D is possibly TRBD1 (6 bases). Between the trimmed V and J ends, which lost 4 bases and 1 base, there was a span of 16 bases. This CDR3 is built from 16 residues. CDR3 nucleotides: TGTGCCAGCAGTTCCATGGGGGGGGCCCTTAACTATGGCTACACCTTC. Translation: CASSSMGGALNYGYTF.

The chain uses TRBV7-9 and TRBJ2-3, with 14 positions matching TRBD2. The CDR3 has 17 amino acids. In germline, CDR1 is SEHNR, CDR2 FQNEAQ (reference sequence). The V and J ends lost 3 bases and 5 bases, in that order; junction bases with no gene match: 7. This CDR3 is CASSFGTSGGSRDTQYF. The CDR3 coding sequence is TGTGCCAGCAGCTTCGGGACTAGCGGGGGTAGTCGAGATACGCAGTATTTT.

This clonotype was found a few times. The chain carries TRBV20-1 and TRBJ1-2; D perhaps matches TRBD1 (5 bases). Germline assignment: CDR1 DFQATT and CDR2 SNEGSKA (reference sequence). The CDR3 consists of 14 residues. V lost 3 bases to trimming and J lost 5 bases, with 16 bases between them. CDR3: CSASGFGTGYGYTF. The CDR3 nucleotides read TGCAGTGCTAGCGGATTCGGGACCGGTTATGGCTACACCTTC.

The J gene is TRBJ1-1, the V gene TRBV7-9, with 7 nucleotides matching TRBD1. Germline-derived CDR1 and CDR2 are SEHNR and FQNEAQ (reference sequence). Trimming removed 4 bases from V and 0 bases from J; junction bases left unmatched: 8. The CDR3 is made up of 16 amino acids. The CDR3 loop reads CASSSFRGGVNTEAFF. The CDR3 DNA sequence: TGTGCCAGCAGCTCCTTCAGGGGGGGGGTGAACACTGAAGCTTTCTTT.

The gene calls are TRBV24-1 and TRBJ2-1; possible D gene TRBD2, 5 bases. V was shortened by 1 base and J by 10 bases, with 10 bases between the two germline ends. This CDR3 has 13 residues. CDR1 is KGHDR, CDR2 SFDVKD, per germline. The CDR3 spells CATSDLSGIEQFF. The CDR3, as DNA: TGTGCCACCAGTGATTTAAGCGGAATAGAGCAGTTCTTC.